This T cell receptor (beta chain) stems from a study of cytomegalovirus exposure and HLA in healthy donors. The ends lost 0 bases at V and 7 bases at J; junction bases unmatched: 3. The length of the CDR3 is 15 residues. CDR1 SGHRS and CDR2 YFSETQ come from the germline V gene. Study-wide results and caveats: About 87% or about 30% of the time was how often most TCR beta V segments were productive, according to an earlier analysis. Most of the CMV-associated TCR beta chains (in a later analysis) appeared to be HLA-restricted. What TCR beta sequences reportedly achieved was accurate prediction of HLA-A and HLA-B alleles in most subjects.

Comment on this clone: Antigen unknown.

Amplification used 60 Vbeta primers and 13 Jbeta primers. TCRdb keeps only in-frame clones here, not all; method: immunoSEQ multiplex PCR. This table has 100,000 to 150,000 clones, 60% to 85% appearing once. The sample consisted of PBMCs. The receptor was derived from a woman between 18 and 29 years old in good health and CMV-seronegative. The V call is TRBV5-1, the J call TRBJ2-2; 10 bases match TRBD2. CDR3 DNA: TGCGCCAGCAGCTTGGCCCCTAGCGGGGGCGGGGAGCTGTTTTTT. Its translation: CASSLAPSGGGELFF.